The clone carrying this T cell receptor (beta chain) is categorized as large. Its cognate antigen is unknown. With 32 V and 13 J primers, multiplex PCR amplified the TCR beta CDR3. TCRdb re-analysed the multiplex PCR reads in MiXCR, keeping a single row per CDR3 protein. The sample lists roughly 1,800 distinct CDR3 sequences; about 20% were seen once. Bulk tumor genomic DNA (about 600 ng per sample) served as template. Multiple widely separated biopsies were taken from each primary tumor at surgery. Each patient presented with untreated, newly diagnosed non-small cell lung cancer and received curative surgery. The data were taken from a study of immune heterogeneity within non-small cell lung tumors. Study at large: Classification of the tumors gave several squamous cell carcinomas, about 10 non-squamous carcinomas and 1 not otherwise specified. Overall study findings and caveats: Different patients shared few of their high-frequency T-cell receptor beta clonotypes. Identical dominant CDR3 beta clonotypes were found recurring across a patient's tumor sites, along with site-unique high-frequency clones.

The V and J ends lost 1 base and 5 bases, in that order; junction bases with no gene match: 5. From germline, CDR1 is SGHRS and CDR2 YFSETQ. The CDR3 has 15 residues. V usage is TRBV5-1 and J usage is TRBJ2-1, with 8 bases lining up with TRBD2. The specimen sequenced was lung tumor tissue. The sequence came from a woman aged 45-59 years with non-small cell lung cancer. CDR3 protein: CASSLSLAGHNEQFF. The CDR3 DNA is TGCGCCAGCAGCTTGTCCCTAGCGGGTCACAATGAGCAGTTCTTC.